Included here is one TCR beta chain sequence, with context. Its antigen is not known. In germline, CDR1 is SNHLY, CDR2 FYNNEI. The CDR3 consists of 13 residues. The V end was cut by 7 bases, the J end by 1 base, with 11 bases between. Through a sample-barcoded 5' primer and a J-beta primer mix, a second PCR was run for 7 to 11 cycles. TCRdb called the 5' RACE reads again in MiXCR, with one record for every CDR3 protein. The data show about 780,000 distinct CDR3 sequences, with less than 60% seen just once and about a sixth held by the top ten. The data were taken from a study of blood T cells in healthy people across ages. Study summary: For every two T cells, template switching captured about one barcoded beta molecule.

Notes on the study in general: Observed TCR beta diversity showed a strong correlation with the percentage of naive T cells as measured by flow cytometry.

The receptor's source is a man aged 80 or over in good health. The chain links TRBV2 to TRBJ2-7, with a weak D call TRBD2 (6 bases). Sample: blood. CDR3 DNA: TGTGCCAGCACCTGGGACTGGTCCTACGAGCAGTACTTC. It specifies CASTWDWSYEQYF.